The present T cell receptor (beta chain) was sequenced within a study of Graves' ophthalmopathy and Graves' hyperthyroidism. Donors with ophthalmopathy: moderate-to-severe activity, CAS ≥3, NOSPECS ≥4, duration under 3 months. Clinical symptoms and serum thyroxine were used for diagnosis; TRAb, thyroid ultrasound and orbital computed tomography were also relied on. The authors amplified TCR beta CDR3 regions from RNA transcripts. RT-PCR was first run with HTBI primers, then multiplex PCR in a second round. From the multiplex PCR reads, TCRdb called clonotypes with MiXCR, one entry per CDR3 protein. The sample records tens of thousands of distinct CDR3 sequences, roughly half being singletons. This clonotype occurred many times. V trimming: 5 bases; J trimming: 8 bases; junction bases outside the gene matches: 5. CDR3 length equals 13 residues. Germline values: CDR1 SGHTA, CDR2 FQGNSA.

The receptor was isolated from an adult woman with Graves' ophthalmopathy. V gene TRBV7-2 combines with J gene TRBJ1-3; 8 bases are a match to TRBD1. Specimen: peripheral blood. For the CDR3, the DNA is TGTGCCAGCAGCATCGGACAGGGCTACACCATATATTTT. Translation: CASSIGQGYTIYF.